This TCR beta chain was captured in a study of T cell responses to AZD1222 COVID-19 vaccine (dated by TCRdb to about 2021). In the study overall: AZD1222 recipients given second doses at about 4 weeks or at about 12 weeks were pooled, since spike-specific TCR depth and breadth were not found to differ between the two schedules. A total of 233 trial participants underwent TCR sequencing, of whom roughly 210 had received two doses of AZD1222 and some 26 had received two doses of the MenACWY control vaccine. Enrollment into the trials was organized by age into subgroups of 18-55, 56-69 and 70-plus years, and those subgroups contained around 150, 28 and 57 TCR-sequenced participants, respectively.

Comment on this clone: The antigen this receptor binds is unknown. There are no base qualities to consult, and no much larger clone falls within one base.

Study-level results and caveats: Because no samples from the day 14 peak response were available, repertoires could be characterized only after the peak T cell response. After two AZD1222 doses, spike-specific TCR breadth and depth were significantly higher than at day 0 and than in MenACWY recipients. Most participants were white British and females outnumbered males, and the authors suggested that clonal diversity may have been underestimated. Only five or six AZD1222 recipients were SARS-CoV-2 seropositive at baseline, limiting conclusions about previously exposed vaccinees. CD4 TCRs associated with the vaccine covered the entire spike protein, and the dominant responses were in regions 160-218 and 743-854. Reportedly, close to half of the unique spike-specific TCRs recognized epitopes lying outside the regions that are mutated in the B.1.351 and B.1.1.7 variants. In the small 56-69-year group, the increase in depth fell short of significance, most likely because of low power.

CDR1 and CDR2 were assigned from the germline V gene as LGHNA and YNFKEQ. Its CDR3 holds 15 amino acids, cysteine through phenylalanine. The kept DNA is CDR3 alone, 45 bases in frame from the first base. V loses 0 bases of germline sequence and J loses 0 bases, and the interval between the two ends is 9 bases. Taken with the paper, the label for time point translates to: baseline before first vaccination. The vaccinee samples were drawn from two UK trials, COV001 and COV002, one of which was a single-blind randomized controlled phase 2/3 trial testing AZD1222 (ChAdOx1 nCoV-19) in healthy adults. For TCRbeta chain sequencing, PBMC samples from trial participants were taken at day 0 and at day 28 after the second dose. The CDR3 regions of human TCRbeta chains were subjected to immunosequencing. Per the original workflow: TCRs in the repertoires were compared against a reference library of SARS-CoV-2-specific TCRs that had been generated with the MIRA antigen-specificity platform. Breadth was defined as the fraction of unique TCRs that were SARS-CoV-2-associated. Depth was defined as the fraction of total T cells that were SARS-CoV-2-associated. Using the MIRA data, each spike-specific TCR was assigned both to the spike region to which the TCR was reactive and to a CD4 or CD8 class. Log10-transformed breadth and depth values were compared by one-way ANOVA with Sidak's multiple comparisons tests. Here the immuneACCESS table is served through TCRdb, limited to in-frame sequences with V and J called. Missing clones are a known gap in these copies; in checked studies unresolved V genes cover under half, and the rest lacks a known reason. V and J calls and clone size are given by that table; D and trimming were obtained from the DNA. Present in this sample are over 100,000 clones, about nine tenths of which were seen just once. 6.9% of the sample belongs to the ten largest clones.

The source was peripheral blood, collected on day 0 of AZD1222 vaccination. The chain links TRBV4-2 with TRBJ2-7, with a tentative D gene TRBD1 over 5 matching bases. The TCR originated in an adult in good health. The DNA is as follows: TGTGCCAGCAGCCAAGAGAACACAGGCTCCTACGAGCAGTACTTC. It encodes CASSQENTGSYEQYF.